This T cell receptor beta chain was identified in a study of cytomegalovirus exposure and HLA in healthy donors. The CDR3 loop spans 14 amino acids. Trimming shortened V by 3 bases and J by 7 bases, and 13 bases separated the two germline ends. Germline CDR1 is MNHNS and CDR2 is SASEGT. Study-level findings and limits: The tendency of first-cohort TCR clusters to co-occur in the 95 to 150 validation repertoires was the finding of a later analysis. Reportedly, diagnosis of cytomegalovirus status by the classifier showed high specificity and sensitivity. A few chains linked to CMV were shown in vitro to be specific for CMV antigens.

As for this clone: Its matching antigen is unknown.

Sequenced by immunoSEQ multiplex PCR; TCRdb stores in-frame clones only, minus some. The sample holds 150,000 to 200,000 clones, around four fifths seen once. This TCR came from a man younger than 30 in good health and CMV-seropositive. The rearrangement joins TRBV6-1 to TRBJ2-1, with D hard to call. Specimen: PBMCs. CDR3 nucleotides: TGTGCCAGCAGTGACGAACTATCCCCGAATGAGCAGTTCTTC. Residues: CASSDELSPNEQFF.